The 7 T cell receptor beta chains in this list originate from one sample, sequenced in a study of cytomegalovirus exposure and HLA in healthy donors. Researchers ran the PCR with 60 Vbeta and 13 Jbeta primers. Profiling relied on immunoSEQ multiplex PCR, and the TCRdb table lists in-frame clones only, not all of them. This table holds tens of thousands of clones. The material sequenced was PBMCs. The receptors stem from a female donor in good health and CMV-seronegative.

The chain combines TRBV5-1 with TRBJ1-4; the D gene is possibly TRBD1 (6 bases). The V end lost 4 bases, the J end lost 8 bases, and 15 bases lay between the germline ends. The germline CDR1 and CDR2 sequences are SGHRS and YFSETQ. There are 14 residues in the CDR3. The CDR3 loop is CASSLQGQAEKLFF. CDR3 sequence (DNA): TGCGCCAGCAGCCTACAGGGCCAGGCGGAAAAACTGTTTTTT.

This rearrangement joins TRBV29-1 to TRBJ1-2, with D maybe TRBD1 (6 bases). Trimming removed 7 bases from V and 8 bases from J, with 14 bases in between. The CDR3 totals 11 residues. Looked up from germline, CDR1 is SQVTM and CDR2 is ANQGSEA. CDR3 residues: CSAGAAQGYTF. The CDR3 nucleotides read TGCAGCGCAGGGGCGGCGCAGGGCTACACCTTC.

The chain links TRBV29-1 to TRBJ2-5, with D perhaps TRBD2 (5 bases). With 1 base removed from V and 3 bases from J, the gap between germline ends came to 9 bases. Germline V gives CDR1 SQVTM, CDR2 ANQGSEA. The CDR3 totals 13 residues. The CDR3 protein is CSVEAGSEETQYF. The CDR3 coding sequence is TGCAGCGTTGAAGCGGGGTCCGAAGAGACCCAGTACTTC. Based on the CDR3 plus reference TRBV29-1 and TRBJ2-5, the full variable domain is SAVISQKPSRDICQRGTSLTIQCQVDSQVTMMFWYRQQPGQSLTLIATANQGSEATYESGFVIDKFPISRPNLTFSTLTVSNMSPEDSSIYLCSVEAGSEETQYFGPGTRLLVL.

V gene TRBV18 combines with J gene TRBJ2-4; 9 bases are a match to TRBD2. Losses at the gene ends were 1 base for V and 8 bases for J; bases not matched to a gene: 9. Germline V gene lookup returns CDR1 KGHSH and CDR2 LQKENI. The CDR3 is 16 residues long. The chain's CDR3 is CASSPLAGGDGDIQYF. DNA of the CDR3: TGTGCCAGCTCACCACTTGCGGGAGGGGACGGGGACATTCAGTACTTC.

J is TRBJ1-1 and V is TRBV4-2, with 10 bases identical to TRBD1. Germline lookup yields CDR1 LGHNA and CDR2 YNFKEQ. V was pared by 5 bases and J by 5 bases, with 8 bases of the junction left unmatched. CDR3 length equals 15 residues. The CDR3 is CASSTRDRGGTEAFF. The CDR3 nucleotides are TGTGCCAGCAGCACTAGGGACAGGGGAGGGACTGAAGCTTTCTTT.

The rearrangement links TRBV6-5 to TRBJ1-3, with D unclear. CDR3 size: 16 residues. The V end lost 3 bases, the J end lost 4 bases, and 16 bases lay between the germline ends. Per the germline V gene, CDR1 is MNHEY and CDR2 is SVGAGI. The chain's CDR3 is CASSYFPSRRGNTIYF. As DNA, the CDR3 is TGTGCCAGCAGTTATTTCCCAAGTCGGCGGGGAAACACCATATATTTT.

As to this clone: The junction shows a germline mismatch at one end, possibly a read error. The genes are TRBV4-3 and TRBJ1-1; D possibly corresponds to TRBD1 (5 bases). Germline CDR1 and CDR2: LGHNA and YSLEER. The CDR3 is made up of 14 amino acids. The CDR3 is CASSQVAGNTEDFF. The CDR3 DNA sequence: TGCGCCAGCAGCCAAGTAGCAGGGAACACTGAAGATTTCTTT.